This T cell receptor beta chain was profiled in a study of prognosis after radiotherapy for stage I lung cancer. Two-round multiplex PCR amplified TCR beta CDR3 from genomic DNA. For every TRBV and TRBJ gene, a specific primer was used in first-round PCR. TCRdb called the multiplex PCR reads again in MiXCR, with one record for every CDR3 protein. The table records about 30,000 distinct CDR3 sequences, around half of them present only once. As for this clonotype: One end of the junction fails to match germline, which may point to a read error.

This CDR3 has 16 residues. CDR1 and CDR2 (germline): MNHGY, SVAAGI. Sample: PBMCs, taken before or after stereotactic body radiation therapy (not recorded which). This chain links TRBV6-9 with TRBJ2-5; a weak D match, TRBD1 (6 bases). This TCR came from a donor over 45 with non-small cell lung cancer. The CDR3 here is CASSYSDRRRQETKYF. Here the CDR3 DNA reads TGTGCCAGCAGTTACTCCGACAGGCGAAGGCAAGAGACCAAGTACTTC.